This T cell receptor (beta chain) came from a study of early T cells in non-severe SARS-CoV-2 infection. General study findings and limits: There was a bias toward anti-spike CD8 responses in VDJdb matching, which missed private and CD4 specificities.

This clonotype was found many times. As yet, its antigen is unknown. Tagging with unique molecular identifiers was applied to individual cDNA molecules. TCRdb reprocessed the 5' RACE reads with MiXCR, giving one entry per CDR3 protein. The sample records about 100,000 distinct CDR3 sequences, about 12% being singletons. Germline CDR1 is SGHAT and CDR2 is FQNNGV. There are 11 residues in the CDR3. V lost 2 bases and J 6 bases, leaving 5 bases between the germline ends. Sequencing was done on a sample of whole blood. The V gene is TRBV11-2, the J gene TRBJ2-7; D gene uncertain. This sequence originates from an adult who was a healthcare worker with PCR-confirmed SARS-CoV-2 infection or an uninfected control (not recorded which). The CDR3 loop reads CASSLSGEQYF. The CDR3 coding sequence is TGTGCCAGCAGCTTAAGTGGCGAGCAGTACTTC.